The TCR beta chain described here comes from a study of beta chain features in type 1 diabetes. Study results and limitations: Type 1 diabetes patients had TCRB CDR3s that were shorter (moderately but significantly so) in all four CD4+ subsets. Diminished insertions and augmented deletions at VDJ junctions characterized type 1 diabetes patients.

The investigators reverse transcribed all of the isolated RNA, so they sequenced expressed TCRB transcripts. Clones were sequenced by immunoSEQ multiplex PCR, and TCRdb holds only the in-frame ones, with some missing. The table has about 25,000 clones, under 70% seen once. This clone has only a few counts. Its antigen is still unknown. This TCR derives from a woman in her thirties or forties with type 1 diabetes. The sample was stem cell memory CD4+ T cells from blood.

The CDR3 DNA follows: TGTGCCAGCACCCCTAGGAGCAATCAGCCCCAGCATTTT. Protein: CASTPRSNQPQHF. This chain connects TRBV2 to TRBJ1-5; no clear D. Germline-derived CDR1 and CDR2 are SNHLY and FYNNEI. The V end was cut by 7 bases, the J end by 1 base, with 8 bases between. The CDR3 is 13 residues long.